Presented here are 14 T cell receptor beta chains from one specimen sequenced in a study of blood T cell repertoires in COVID-19. Here immunoSEQ multiplex PCR was the method, and the copy in TCRdb shows in-frame clones only, minus some. The profile shows 60,000 to 75,000 clones, roughly 85% of them singletons. Sequenced input: peripheral blood. Receptors were obtained from a man between 60 and 75 years old with active or convalescent COVID-19.

This chain uses TRBV20-1 with TRBJ1-4; 9 bases map to TRBD1. Germline values: CDR1 DFQATT, CDR2 SNEGSKA (reference sequence). This CDR3 comprises 15 residues. Trimming took 4 bases from V and 8 from J; bases not matched to a gene: 11. For the CDR3, the DNA is TGCAGTGCTATTGAGGCCGGGACAGGGCTCGAAAAACTGTTTTTT. This gives the protein CSAIEAGTGLEKLFF.

The chain joins TRBV5-1 to TRBJ2-3; 13 positions match TRBD2. Germline trimming cut 2 bases from V and 4 bases from J; bases unmatched to any gene: 10. Germline-derived CDR1 and CDR2 are SGHRS and YFSETQ. This CDR3 comprises 18 residues. CDR3 DNA: TGCGCCAGCAGCTTTTTCCCTTCTACTAGCGGGGGGGCAGATACGCAGTATTTT. Its translation is CASSFFPSTSGGADTQYF.

The V call is TRBV5-1, the J call TRBJ2-3; 13 bases align to TRBD2. V was clipped by 2 bases and J by 0 bases; unmatched bases: 9. The CDR3 has 19 amino acids. Germline CDR1 SGHRS, CDR2 YFSETQ. CDR3 sequence reads: CASSLGTTSGGTSTDTQYF. DNA for the CDR3: TGCGCCAGCAGCTTAGGCACGACTAGCGGGGGGACTAGCACAGATACGCAGTATTTT. The variable domain in full, with the rest retrieved from reference TRBV5-1 and TRBJ2-3, is KAGVTQTPRYLIKTRGQQVTLSCSPISGHRSVSWYQQTPGQGLQFLFEYFSETQRNKGNFPGRFSGRQFSNSRSEMNVSTLELGDSALYLCASSLGTTSGGTSTDTQYFGPGTRLTVL.

The chain joins TRBV11-2 to TRBJ2-7; D not resolved. The CDR3 is 13 residues long. Germline V CDR1 and CDR2: SGHAT, FQNNGV. V was pared by 1 base and J by 3 bases, with 7 bases between. The DNA for the CDR3 is TGTGCCAGCAGCTTAGCGGCAGGCTACGAGCAGTACTTC. Its protein product is CASSLAAGYEQYF.

The chain couples TRBV25-1 to TRBJ1-4; D is unclear. The CDR3 is made up of 14 amino acids. Trimming left V 1 base short and J 4 bases short, with 7 bases between. The germline CDR1 and CDR2 sequences are MGHDK and SYGVNS. For the CDR3, the DNA is TGTGCCAGCAGTGAATCCAGGAATAATGAAAAACTGTTTTTT. Protein product: CASSESRNNEKLFF.

The V call is TRBV19, the J call TRBJ1-6, with D perhaps TRBD1 (6 bases). Looked up from germline, CDR1 is LNHDA and CDR2 is SQIVND (reference sequence). The CDR3 is made up of 16 amino acids. Trimming pared 6 bases from V and 7 bases from J, leaving 19 bases between. The CDR3, as DNA: TGTGCCAGTAGACCGTTACAGGGCCTAGGGAATTCACCCCTCCACTTT. It codes for CASRPLQGLGNSPLHF.

The V and J genes are TRBV15 and TRBJ1-5; TRBD1 matches 8 bases. The CDR3 sequence is 15 residues long. The trim removed 3 bases at V and 7 bases at J, leaving 8 bases unmatched. Germline V gives CDR1 LNHNV, CDR2 YYDKDF (reference sequence). The CDR3 sequence is CATSRDREFTQPQHF. CDR3 DNA sequence: TGTGCCACCAGCAGGGACAGGGAATTTACCCAGCCCCAGCATTTT.

The chain links TRBV12-3 or TRBV12-4 to TRBJ2-1; weak D call: TRBD1 (5 bases). The V end lost 8 bases, the J end lost 6 bases, and 11 bases lay between the germline ends. The CDR3 runs 12 residues. The CDR3 sequence is CASGSGINEQFF. CDR3 coding DNA: TGTGCCAGCGGATCAGGGATCAATGAGCAGTTCTTC.

The chain uses TRBV6-5 and TRBJ2-2; D not resolved. Deletions cut 7 bases from V and 7 bases from J, with 13 bases between. Germline V gene sequence: CDR1 MNHEY, CDR2 SVGAGI. The CDR3 is 13 amino acids. The CDR3 region is CASTPSDDGELFF. The CDR3 DNA follows: TGTGCCAGCACCCCTAGTGATGACGGGGAGCTGTTTTTT.

The rearrangement links TRBV5-1 to TRBJ1-1, with 7 bases fitting TRBD1. J gave up 5 bases and V 3 bases, and 7 bases lay outside the gene matches. Germline V gives CDR1 SGHRS, CDR2 YFSETQ. The CDR3 is 14 amino acids. The CDR3 spells CASSYDRVWTEAFF. The CDR3 region has the DNA TGCGCCAGCAGCTACGACAGGGTATGGACTGAAGCTTTCTTT. Based on the CDR3 plus reference TRBV5-1 and TRBJ1-1, the full variable domain is KAGVTQTPRYLIKTRGQQVTLSCSPISGHRSVSWYQQTPGQGLQFLFEYFSETQRNKGNFPGRFSGRQFSNSRSEMNVSTLELGDSALYLCASSYDRVWTEAFFGQGTRLTVV.

The rearrangement uses TRBV10-3 and TRBJ1-2; 10 bases line up with TRBD1. Unmatched junction bases numbered 7, after V lost 10 bases and J lost 2 bases. Germline values: CDR1 ENHRY, CDR2 SYGVKD. The CDR3 spans 14 residues. DNA for the CDR3: TGTGCCACCAGGCCGACAGGGGGCAACTATGGCTACACCTTC. Translated: CATRPTGGNYGYTF.

This clone has only a few counts. The chain couples TRBV3-1 (or the pseudogene TRBV3-2) to TRBJ2-7, with unresolved D. CDR3 size: 14 residues. Trimming stripped 0 bases from V and 1 base from J, with 7 bases between. Per germline, CDR1 LGHDT and CDR2 YNNKEL (reference sequence). CDR3 in DNA: TGTGCCAGCAGCCAAGACTACGGGTCCTACGAGCAGTACTTC. Translating gives CASSQDYGSYEQYF.

The rearrangement uses TRBV28 and TRBJ2-7; D may be TRBD1 (6 bases). The CDR3 is made up of 16 amino acids. The V end was cut by 5 bases, the J end by 5 bases, with 22 bases between. CDR1 MDHEN and CDR2 SYDVKM come from the germline V gene. The CDR3 loop reads CASSPPTGTPSNEQYF. The CDR3 nucleotides are TGTGCCAGCAGTCCGCCAACCGGGACACCTTCAAACGAGCAGTACTTC.

The gene calls are TRBV30 and TRBJ1-3; D is ambiguous. Germline V lookup: CDR1 GTSNPN, CDR2 SVGIG (reference sequence). The CDR3 spans 14 residues. V was clipped by 0 bases and J by 3 bases, with 9 bases between them. CDR3 region: CAWSVGLLGNTIYF. The CDR3 DNA sequence: TGTGCCTGGAGTGTTGGACTGCTTGGAAACACCATATATTTT.